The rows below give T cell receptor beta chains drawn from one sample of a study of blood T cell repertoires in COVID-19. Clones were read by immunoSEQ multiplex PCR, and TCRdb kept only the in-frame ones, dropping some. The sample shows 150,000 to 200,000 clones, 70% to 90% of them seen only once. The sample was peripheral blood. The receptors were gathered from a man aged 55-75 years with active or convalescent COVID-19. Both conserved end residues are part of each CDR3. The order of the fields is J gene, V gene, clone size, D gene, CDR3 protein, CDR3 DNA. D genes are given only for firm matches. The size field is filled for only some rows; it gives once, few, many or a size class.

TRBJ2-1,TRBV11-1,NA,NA,CASSPRHNEQFF,TGTGCCAGCAGCCCGAGGCACAATGAGCAGTTCTTC
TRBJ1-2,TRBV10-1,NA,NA,CASSGGWVYGYTF,TGCGCCAGCAGTGGCGGGTGGGTCTATGGCTACACCTTC
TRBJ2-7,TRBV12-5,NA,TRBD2,CASTTGGLYEQYF,TGTGCTAGCACAACGGGGGGGCTCTACGAGCAGTACTTC
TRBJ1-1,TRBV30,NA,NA,CAWSVTGTGNTEAFF,TGTGCCTGGAGTGTCACGGGTACGGGGAACACTGAAGCTTTCTTT
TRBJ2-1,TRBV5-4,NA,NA,CASTPGSGTGYNEQFF,TGTGCCAGCACCCCTGGGAGCGGGACAGGCTACAATGAGCAGTTCTTC
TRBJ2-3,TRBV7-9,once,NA,CASSLSRDTQYF,TGTGCCAGCAGTTTATCTCGAGATACGCAGTATTTT
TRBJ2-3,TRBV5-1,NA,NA,CASSLITGFSSTDTQYF,TGCGCCAGCAGCTTGATCACCGGGTTCTCTAGCACAGATACGCAGTATTTT
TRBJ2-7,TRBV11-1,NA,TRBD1,CASSPNRGRVYEQYF,TGTGCCAGCAGCCCTAACAGGGGGCGCGTCTACGAGCAGTACTTC
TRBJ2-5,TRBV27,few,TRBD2,CASSHRGPSGGQETQYF,TGTGCCAGCAGTCACCGCGGGCCTAGCGGGGGTCAAGAGACCCAGTACTTC
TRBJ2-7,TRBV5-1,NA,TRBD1,CASSLGTGSSYEQYF,TGCGCCAGCAGCCTAGGGACAGGGAGCTCCTACGAGCAGTACTTC
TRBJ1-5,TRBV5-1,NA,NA,CASSPDYSNQPQHF,TGCGCCAGCAGCCCAGACTATAGCAATCAGCCCCAGCATTTT
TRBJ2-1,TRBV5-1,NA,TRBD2,CASSLYSGGPSSYNEQFF,TGCGCCAGCAGCTTGTATAGCGGGGGCCCAAGCTCCTACAATGAGCAGTTCTTC
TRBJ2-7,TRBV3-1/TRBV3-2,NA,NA,CASSQVGAFYEQYF,TGTGCCAGCAGCCAGGTCGGAGCCTTCTACGAGCAGTACTTC
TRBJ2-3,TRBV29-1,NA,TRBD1,CSEETGVGDTQYF,TGCAGCGAGGAGACAGGGGTCGGAGATACGCAGTATTTT
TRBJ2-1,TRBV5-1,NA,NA,CERSSYNEQFF,TGCGAGAGGAGCTCCTACAATGAGCAGTTCTTC
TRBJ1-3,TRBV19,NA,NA,CASSPGAGNTIYF,TGTGCCAGTAGTCCGGGGGCTGGAAACACCATATATTTT
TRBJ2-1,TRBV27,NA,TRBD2,CASSARTSGSDEQFF,TGTGCCAGCAGTGCCCGGACTAGCGGGTCTGATGAGCAGTTCTTC
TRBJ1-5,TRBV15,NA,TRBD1,CATSRERDRDYQPQHF,TGTGCCACCAGCAGAGAACGGGACAGGGATTATCAGCCCCAGCATTTT
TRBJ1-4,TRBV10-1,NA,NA,CASSGVGPGTRLFF,TGCGCCAGCAGTGGGGTAGGGCCTGGGACTCGACTGTTTTTT
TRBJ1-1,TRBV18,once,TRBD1,CASSPVTGYTEAFF,TGTGCCAGCTCACCAGTGACAGGGTACACTGAAGCTTTCTTT
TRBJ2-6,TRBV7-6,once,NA,CASSSADSLNVLTF,TGTGCCAGCAGCTCAGCCGACAGTCTAAACGTCCTGACTTTC
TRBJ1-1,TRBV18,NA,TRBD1,CATSEGTGGSTEAFF,TGTGCCACTTCAGAGGGGACAGGGGGTAGCACTGAAGCTTTCTTT
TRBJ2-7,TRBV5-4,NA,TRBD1,CASTMDRAYEQYF,TGTGCCAGCACCATGGACAGGGCCTACGAGCAGTACTTC
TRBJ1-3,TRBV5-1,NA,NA,CASSLGRRRDHSGNTIYF,TGCGCCAGCAGCTTAGGGCGGCGGAGGGACCACTCTGGAAACACCATATATTTT
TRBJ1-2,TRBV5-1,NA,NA,CASSDLPGGTDYGYTF,TGCGCCAGCAGCGACTTACCTGGGGGGACGGACTATGGCTACACCTTC
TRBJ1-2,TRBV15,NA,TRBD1,CATSNEGQSYGYTF,TGTGCCACCAGCAACGAGGGACAGAGTTATGGCTACACCTTC
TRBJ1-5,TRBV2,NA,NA,CASALGGASNQPQHF,TGTGCCAGCGCCCTCGGGGGGGCAAGCAATCAGCCCCAGCATTTT
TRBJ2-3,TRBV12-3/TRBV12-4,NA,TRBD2,CASSSGGHTQYF,TGTGCCAGCAGTTCGGGGGGTCATACGCAGTATTTT
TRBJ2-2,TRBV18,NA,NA,CASMDSRRVLTGELFF,TGTGCCAGCATGGACAGCCGTCGAGTTTTGACCGGGGAGCTGTTTTTT
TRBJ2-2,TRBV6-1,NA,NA,CASSEPWTTNTGELFF,TGTGCCAGCAGTGAACCGTGGACAACGAACACCGGGGAGCTGTTTTTT
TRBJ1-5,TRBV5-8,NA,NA,CASSLAAGILNQPQHF,TGTGCCAGCAGCTTGGCAGCAGGTATCCTGAATCAGCCCCAGCATTTT
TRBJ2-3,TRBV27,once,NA,CASSLGHGGTDTQYF,TGTGCCAGCAGTTTAGGACACGGGGGTACAGATACGCAGTATTTT
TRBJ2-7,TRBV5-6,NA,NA,CASSLYEQYF,TGTGCCAGCAGCCTTTACGAGCAGTACTTC
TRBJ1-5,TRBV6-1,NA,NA,CASSEWAHTDNQPQHF,TGTGCCAGCAGTGAATGGGCCCACACAGACAATCAGCCCCAGCATTTT
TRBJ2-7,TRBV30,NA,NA,CAWSVWQGSYEQYF,TGTGCCTGGAGTGTGTGGCAGGGCTCCTACGAGCAGTACTTC
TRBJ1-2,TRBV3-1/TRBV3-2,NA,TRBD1,CASSPLMDRGPYLNYGYTF,TGTGCCAGCAGCCCTTTAATGGACAGGGGCCCTTACCTTAACTATGGCTACACCTTC
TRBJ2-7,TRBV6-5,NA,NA,CASSYSTGVRKGEQYF,TGTGCCAGCAGTTACTCCACCGGGGTAAGAAAGGGCGAGCAGTACTTC
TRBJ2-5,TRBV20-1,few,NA,CSASLPGLGTQYF,TGCAGTGCTAGTTTACCGGGTCTAGGGACCCAGTACTTC
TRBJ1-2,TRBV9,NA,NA,CASSDGVGGLLGYTF,TGTGCCAGCAGCGACGGCGTTGGAGGTCTATTAGGCTACACCTTC
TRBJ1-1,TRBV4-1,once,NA,CASSQLGLNTEAFF,TGCGCCAGCAGCCAACTGGGGCTCAACACTGAAGCTTTCTTT
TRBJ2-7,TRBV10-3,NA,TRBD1,CAIGTGTYEQYF,TGTGCCATCGGGACAGGAACCTACGAGCAGTACTTC